This TCR beta chain emerged from a study of cytotoxic CD8 clonotypes in ibrutinib-treated CLL. Background on the study: For this cohort, patients were around eleven relapsed/refractory and some 15 treatment-naive, while some 18 were IGHV unmutated. Study results and limitations: At baseline, clonality was higher than in age-matched healthy donors and correlated with CD8+ counts.

A word on this clone: The antigen remains unidentified.

Depth targeted 1 in 200,000 to 1 in 1 million T cells, averaging around 10x coverage per clonotype. The method was immunoSEQ multiplex PCR; TCRdb's version includes in-frame clones alone and lacks a portion of them. The sample holds approximately 20,000 clones, approximately 84% seen once. V shed 4 bases and J 0 bases; nucleotides not matched to a gene: 10. The CDR3 is made up of 17 amino acids. Germline V gives CDR1 SGHNT, CDR2 YYREEE (reference sequence). The material sequenced was PBMCs, taken before ibrutinib treatment. This TCR came from a human donor with chronic lymphocytic leukemia. The gene calls are TRBV5-4 and TRBJ1-5, with TRBD1 matching 7 bases. CDR3 amino acids: CASSETGTAYSNQPQHF. Written as DNA, the CDR3 is TGTGCCAGCAGCGAGACCGGGACAGCATATAGCAATCAGCCCCAGCATTTT.